The present T cell receptor beta chain was sequenced within a study of a mutant IDH1 vaccine in newly diagnosed glioma. Study at large: Vaccine dosing followed radiotherapy by 4-6 weeks, or accompanied temozolomide cycles. It was radiotherapy, temozolomide, or both that patients received previously, with most receiving both. Findings and limits, study-wide: The occurrence of vaccine-induced immune responses was seen in around 92% of patients.

This CDR3 region has 14 residues. Trimming pared 3 bases from V and 1 base from J, leaving 9 bases between. The V gene's germline CDR1 is LNHNV and CDR2 YYDKDF (reference sequence). Time point meaning: week 47, end of study. Vaccination used 300 ug of mutant IDH1 20-mer peptide per dose, with topical imiquimod. Profiled with immunoSEQ multiplex PCR; TCRdb holds only in-frame clones, not every one. The repertoire holds tens of thousands of clones, with around 82% as singletons. A remark on this clone: The antigen is not known.

The rearrangement joins TRBV15 to TRBJ1-1; D unclear. The sequencing here drew on PBMCs, taken from a glioma patient whose treatment included an IDH1 peptide vaccine. This sequence originates from a man between 18 and 35 years old with glioma. Some clones in this sample may be carry-over from other donors' samples. The CDR3 DNA reads as TGTGCCACCAGCAGTGAGGGAGCGAACACTGAAGCTTTCTTT. Its protein is CATSSEGANTEAFF.